The 2 T cell receptor beta chains given below trace back to one sample, sequenced in a study of T-cell reconstitution after alpha-beta-depleted transplantation in children (dated by TCRdb to 2016 to 2017). The treatment or condition label, read with the paper, signifies: allogeneic hematopoietic cell transplantation with graft depleted of TCRalphabeta T cells and CD19 B cells. Library prep was done by PCR. TCRdb records Illumina HiSeq 2500 as the sequencer. TCR libraries were prepared with molecular barcoding, using unique molecular identifiers to normalize TCRbeta repertoire quantification. TCRdb reprocessing: public reads trimmed at Q25 with fastp, clones called with MiXCR, in-frame beta chains kept. Under each unique CDR3 protein, matching rows form one entry showing the most common genes and DNA. The sample yields around 450,000 distinct CDR3 sequences; roughly a tenth were counted once. Jointly, the top ten make up 2% of the sample.

This specimen was PBMCs, taken before TCRalphabeta/CD19-depleted stem cell transplant. Receptors originate from a child aged 2-15 years with inherited bone marrow failure, due to receive a stem cell transplant.

This clonotype was seen a handful of times. The chain employs TRBV19 and TRBJ2-1; 13 nucleotides match TRBD2. V was clipped by 9 bases and J by 3 bases; unmatched bases: 8. The CDR3 is made up of 16 amino acids. Germline loops: CDR1 LNHDA, CDR2 SQIVND (reference sequence). The CDR3: CASRTSGSNNYNEQFF. Written as DNA, the CDR3 is TGTGCCAGCCGGACTAGCGGGAGTAACAACTACAATGAGCAGTTCTTC.

This clonotype was detected many times. The CDR3 spells CASSNKRGGRADTQYF. As DNA, the CDR3 is TGTGCCAGCAGTAACAAGAGGGGGGGCAGAGCAGATACGCAGTATTTT. The chain links TRBV6-5 to TRBJ2-3; D possibly corresponds to TRBD2 (7 bases). The germline V gene encodes CDR1 MNHEY and CDR2 SVGAGI. The CDR3 covers 16 residues. Trimming took off 5 bases at V and 4 bases at J, with 19 bases between the two ends.